These 14 T cell receptor beta chains were all obtained from the same sample, sequenced in a study of T cell responses to AZD1222 COVID-19 vaccine. Some clones are missing from TCRdb's copy, which holds only in-frame ones; the method was immunoSEQ multiplex PCR. This table holds about 79,000 clones, more than 70% found once. Sequenced material: peripheral blood, taken on day 0 of AZD1222 vaccination. These receptors came from an adult in good health.

The chain is built from TRBV30 and TRBJ1-1; 8 bases are a match to TRBD1. The CDR3 extends over 12 amino acids. V lost 7 bases and J lost 1; bases outside the gene matches: 2. CDR1 and CDR2 from the germline V gene are GTSNPN and SVGIG (reference sequence). CDR3 bases: TGTGCCTCGGACAGGGAGAACACTGAAGCTTTCTTT. Protein product: CASDRENTEAFF.

CDR3 region: CASSYRVTGELFF. DNA for the CDR3: TGTGCCAGCAGTTACAGGGTCACCGGGGAGCTGTTTTTT. The chain employs TRBV6-5 and TRBJ2-2, with D unresolved. The germline V and J ends were trimmed by 2 bases and 4 bases, with 5 bases remaining between them. The germline gives CDR1 MNHEY, CDR2 SVGAGI. The CDR3 totals 13 residues.

This CDR3 is CASSPGNSGNTIYF. The CDR3 nucleotides are TGTGCCAGCAGCCCAGGGAACTCTGGAAACACCATATATTTT. The rearrangement uses TRBV7-8 and TRBJ1-3; TRBD1 is a possible D gene (5 bases). Trimming left V 5 bases short and J 0 bases short, with 8 bases between. This CDR3 is built from 14 residues. The germline gives CDR1 SGHVS, CDR2 FQNEAQ.

The V gene is TRBV5-1, the J gene TRBJ2-2; D possibly uses TRBD1 or TRBD2 (7 bases each). Germline CDR1 and CDR2: SGHRS and YFSETQ. This CDR3 has 14 residues. V was trimmed by 3 bases and J by 4 bases, leaving 10 bases between them. The CDR3 here is CASSSRGGTGELFF. CDR3 DNA sequence: TGCGCCAGCAGCTCCAGGGGGGGCACCGGGGAGCTGTTTTTT.

The chain carries TRBV10-3 and TRBJ2-7, with 7 nucleotides matching TRBD2. Germline V CDR1 and CDR2: ENHRY, SYGVKD. The J segment lost 12 bases and the V segment lost 8 bases, leaving 19 bases of the junction unmatched. The CDR3 totals 14 residues. CDR3 residues: CAIAPTSARAGGYF. CDR3 DNA sequence: TGTGCCATCGCGCCCACTAGCGCCCGAGCCGGGGGGTACTTC.

The CDR3 region has the DNA TGTGCCAGCAGCGCACTTGACAGGGTGACTTTCTTT. Amino acids: CASSALDRVTFF. The chain combines TRBV2 with TRBJ1-1; 7 bases fit TRBD1. The V gene end was trimmed by 6 bases and the J gene end by 12 bases; junction bases not matched to a gene: 10. Germline V gene lookup returns CDR1 SNHLY and CDR2 FYNNEI. The CDR3 length is 12 residues.

CDR3 protein: CSGKGRTTYNEQFF. The CDR3 DNA sequence: TGCAGCGGCAAGGGCCGCACAACCTACAATGAGCAGTTCTTC. This chain uses TRBV29-1 with TRBJ2-1; D is unresolved. Trimming stripped 7 bases from V and 2 bases from J, with 15 bases between. The CDR3 has 14 residues. CDR1 SQVTM and CDR2 ANQGSEA come from the germline V gene.

The J gene is TRBJ2-2, the V gene TRBV7-9; D not resolved. CDR1 SEHNR and CDR2 FQNEAQ come from the germline V gene (reference sequence). Trimming left V 5 bases short and J 4 bases short, with 5 bases between. The CDR3 totals 12 residues. CDR3 region: CASSLRTGELFF. The CDR3 bases are TGTGCCAGCAGCCTCCGCACCGGGGAGCTGTTTTTT.

This clone was recorded a few times. The rearrangement uses TRBV28 and TRBJ1-2; D remains unclear. V was cut by 5 bases and J by 7 bases, with 14 bases left in between. The CDR3 consists of 13 residues. Germline CDR1 is MDHEN and CDR2 is SYDVKM. This CDR3 is CASSRQRLGGYTF. In DNA form, the CDR3 reads TGTGCCAGCAGTAGACAACGACTTGGTGGCTACACCTTC.

J is TRBJ2-2 and V is TRBV5-1; perhaps TRBD1 as D (6 bases). V was trimmed by 0 bases and J by 3 bases, leaving 9 bases between them. The CDR3 is made up of 15 amino acids. The germline CDR1 and CDR2 sequences are SGHRS and YFSETQ. CDR3 nucleotide sequence: TGCGCCAGCAGCTTGGGTAACAGGGACACCGGGGAGCTGTTTTTT. It codes for CASSLGNRDTGELFF.

The rearrangement links TRBV2 to TRBJ2-7, with D perhaps TRBD1 or TRBD2 (5 bases each). The CDR3 loop spans 13 amino acids. Trimming removed 4 bases at V and 2 bases at J, with 9 bases between. Germline V lookup: CDR1 SNHLY, CDR2 FYNNEI. The CDR3 spells CASSGDGAYEQYF. Written as DNA, the CDR3 is TGTGCCAGCAGTGGGGACGGCGCCTACGAGCAGTACTTC.

The CDR3 coding sequence is TGTGCCAGCAGCCCCACTCGAGGGGAATGGGGCTACACCTTC. Translation gives CASSPTRGEWGYTF. The chain uses TRBV7-6 and TRBJ1-2; the D gene is possibly TRBD1 (5 bases). The germline V gene has CDR1 SGHVS and CDR2 FNYEAQ. This CDR3 is built from 14 residues. The V gene lost 5 bases and the J gene lost 8 bases, with 18 bases spanning the gap.

A note on this clone: The same CDR3 also results from other DNA sequences found in this sample. The rearrangement links TRBV7-2 to TRBJ1-2; TRBD1 matches 7 bases. This CDR3 spans 13 amino acids. J gave up 8 bases and V 4 bases, and 7 bases lay outside the gene matches. The V gene's germline CDR1 is SGHTA and CDR2 FQGNSA. The CDR3 here is CASSSRQGDGYTF. The DNA for the CDR3 is TGTGCCAGCAGCTCAAGACAGGGTGACGGCTACACCTTC.

This clone was seen only a few times. This chain links TRBV5-6 with TRBJ1-1, with 7 bases matching TRBD1. In germline, CDR1 is SGHDT, CDR2 YYEEEE. With V trimmed by 4 bases and J by 2 bases, 17 bases remained unmatched. This CDR3 region has 18 residues. The CDR3 loop reads CASSPIPYSHRGNTEAFF. The CDR3 DNA reads as TGTGCCAGCAGCCCCATCCCCTATAGTCACAGGGGAAACACTGAAGCTTTCTTT. The full variable domain, completed using reference TRBV5-6 and TRBJ1-1, is DAGVTQSPTHLIKTRGQQVTLRCSPKSGHDTVSWYQQALGQGPQFIFQYYEEEERQRGNFPDRFSGHQFPNYSSELNVNALLLGDSALYLCASSPIPYSHRGNTEAFFGQGTRLTVV.